The source of this TCR beta chain is a study of Ad26.COV2.S vaccination and SARS-CoV-2 variants. As for the study in general: As a participant in COV1001, the donor was in the Ad26.COV2.S trial arm. Findings and limits, study-wide: Vaccinees reportedly had broad spike-specific CD8+ and CD4+ T cell responses.

This clone appeared once. The target antigen is unknown. This CDR3 region has 14 residues. Germline CDR1 MNHEY, CDR2 SMNVEV (reference sequence). Trimming left V 1 base short and J 2 bases short, with 6 bases between. TCRdb's table, derived via immunoSEQ multiplex PCR, lists solely in-frame clones and lacks some. Here the sample spans some 640,000 clones, roughly nine tenths being singletons. Treatment: around 19 received Ad26.COV2.S at low or high dose, single or two shots; several received placebo; per-sample allocation not given. Material that was analyzed had been drawn on day 63 after the first vaccine or placebo injection. The vaccine antigen was prefusion-stabilized Wuhan SARS-CoV-2 spike.

The source material was peripheral blood, sampled in a trial of Ad26.COV2.S vaccine versus placebo. The source is a person aged 18-60 years who received the Ad26.COV2.S COVID-19 vaccine or a placebo. The V and J genes are TRBV27 and TRBJ2-1; D call uncertain. The CDR3 DNA is TGTGCCAGCAGTTTATTGCGAACCTACAATGAGCAGTTCTTC. It encodes CASSLLRTYNEQFF.